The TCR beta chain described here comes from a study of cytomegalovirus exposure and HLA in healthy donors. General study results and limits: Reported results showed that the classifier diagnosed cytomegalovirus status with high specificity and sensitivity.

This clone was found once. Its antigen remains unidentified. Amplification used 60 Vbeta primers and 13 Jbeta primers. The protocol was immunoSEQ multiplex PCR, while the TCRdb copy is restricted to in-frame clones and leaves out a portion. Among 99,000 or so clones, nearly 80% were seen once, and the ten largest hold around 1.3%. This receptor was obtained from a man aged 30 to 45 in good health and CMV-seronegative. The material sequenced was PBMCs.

CDR3 sequence reads: CASSQETARPKAFF. For the CDR3, the DNA is TGCGCCAGCAGCCAAGAAACTGCGCGGCCGAAGGCTTTCTTT. The chain joins TRBV4-3 to TRBJ1-1; D remains unclear. Germline CDR1 is LGHNA and CDR2 is YSLEER. The CDR3 sequence is 14 residues long. V was clipped by 0 bases and J by 11 bases, with 16 bases between them.